The 23 T cell receptor beta chains given below trace back to one sample, sequenced in a study of shared clonotypes between healthy human individuals. Profiling relied on immunoSEQ multiplex PCR, and the TCRdb table lists in-frame clones only, not all of them. This repertoire shows about 600,000 clones, more than 95% found once; its top ten account for 0.055% to 0.07%. The sequenced sample consisted of naive CD4+ T cells sorted from blood. Subset meaning: CD45RA+ positively selected. All receptors come from a woman in her twenties or thirties in good health.

This clone was counted once. The genes are TRBV19 and TRBJ1-3, with D tentatively TRBD1 (5 bases). This CDR3 is 15 amino acids long. Germline CDR1 and CDR2: LNHDA and SQIVND (reference sequence). The ends were cut back, 3 bases at V and 3 bases at J, with 12 bases in the middle. The CDR3 spells CASSIGAGGGNTIYF. The CDR3 nucleotides are TGTGCCAGTAGTATCGGGGCCGGGGGTGGAAACACCATATATTTT.

This chain links TRBV6-5 with TRBJ2-1, with D possibly matching TRBD2 (5 bases). Germline CDR1 is MNHEY and CDR2 is SVGAGI. V shed 1 base and J shed 8 bases, with 15 bases lying between them. The CDR3 spans 15 residues. Here the CDR3 reads CASSYYSGLGDEQFF. Written as DNA, the CDR3 is TGTGCCAGCAGTTACTACAGCGGACTTGGGGATGAGCAGTTCTTC.

The chain couples TRBV6-4 to TRBJ2-7, with 8 bases identical to TRBD1. J lost 0 bases, V lost 6 bases, and 7 bases had no gene match. The CDR3 runs to 15 residues. Germline-derived CDR1 and CDR2 are MRHNA and SNTAGT. This CDR3 reads CASSENRGSSYEQYF. The CDR3 nucleotides are TGTGCCAGCAGCGAAAACAGGGGGAGCTCCTACGAGCAGTACTTC.

V usage is TRBV28 and J usage is TRBJ2-2; D remains unclear. The CDR3 is 15 amino acids. Trimming pared 3 bases from V and 6 bases from J, leaving 14 bases between. In germline, CDR1 is MDHEN, CDR2 SYDVKM. The CDR3, as DNA: TGTGCCAGCAGTTTCTTCCCCCCCTATTCCGGGGAGCTGTTTTTT. As protein: CASSFFPPYSGELFF. Together with reference TRBV28 and TRBJ2-2, the CDR3 gives the full variable domain: DVKVTQSSRYLVKRTGEKVFLECVQDMDHENMFWYRQDPGLGLRLIYFSYDVKMKEKGDIPEGYSVSREKKERFSLILESASTNQTSMYLCASSFFPPYSGELFFGEGSRLTVL.

The genes are TRBV28 and TRBJ2-1; 10 bases agree with TRBD1. Germline CDR1 is MDHEN and CDR2 is SYDVKM. There are 14 residues in the CDR3. V shed 4 bases, J shed 5 bases, and the junction held 2 bases outside the gene matches. The CDR3 is CASSSGQGDNEQFF. The CDR3 region has the DNA TGTGCCAGCAGTTCCGGACAGGGGGACAATGAGCAGTTCTTC.

The rearrangement links TRBV11-2 to TRBJ2-1, with a weak D call TRBD2 (6 bases). The CDR3 has 14 amino acids. Trimming took 7 bases from V and 2 from J, leaving 12 bases between them. Germline-derived CDR1 and CDR2 are SGHAT and FQNNGV. CDR3 residues: CASNEGGPYNEQFF. The CDR3 DNA follows: TGTGCCAGCAATGAGGGAGGCCCCTACAATGAGCAGTTCTTC.

The chain links TRBV28 to TRBJ1-2, with D possibly being TRBD1 (5 bases). The V gene's germline CDR1 is MDHEN and CDR2 SYDVKM. This CDR3 contains 13 residues. V lost 6 bases and J lost 4, with 12 bases in between. The chain's CDR3 is CASSPTVGYGYTF. The CDR3 nucleotides read TGTGCCAGCAGCCCGACAGTGGGCTATGGCTACACCTTC.

Here the CDR3 reads CASSSGQGWEQFF. In DNA form, the CDR3 reads TGTGCCAGCAGTTCGGGACAGGGCTGGGAGCAGTTCTTC. The chain uses TRBV28 and TRBJ2-1; 9 bases line up with TRBD1. The CDR3 runs 13 residues. Looked up from germline, CDR1 is MDHEN and CDR2 is SYDVKM. Losses at the gene ends were 4 bases for V and 10 bases for J; bases not matched to a gene: 5.

In its sample, this clone was seen a few times. The chain joins TRBV4-1 to TRBJ2-7; the D gene is possibly TRBD1 (6 bases). Per germline, CDR1 MGHRA and CDR2 YSYEKL. V shed 0 bases and J shed 3 bases, with 12 bases lying between them. The CDR3 is 15 residues long. CDR3 nucleotide sequence: TGCGCCAGCAGCCAAGATGCTCAGGGGTACTACGAGCAGTACTTC. Amino acid sequence: CASSQDAQGYYEQYF.

This chain joins TRBV19 and TRBJ2-7; possible D gene TRBD1, 6 bases. Trimming pared 4 bases from V and 0 bases from J, leaving 7 bases between. Germline lookup yields CDR1 LNHDA and CDR2 SQIVND (reference sequence). This CDR3 is built from 13 residues. The CDR3 nucleotides are TGTGCCAGTAGTAGGGACATCTCCTACGAGCAGTACTTC. This codes for CASSRDISYEQYF.

The rearrangement uses TRBV21-1 and TRBJ2-7; TRBD2 reflects the table's D call only, with no check against the DNA. TRBV21-1 is listed as a pseudogene. This CDR3 is built from 12 residues. The DNA for the CDR3 is TGTGCCAGCAGCCCCCCGGTCTACGAGCAGTACTTC. Translation gives CASSPPVYEQYF.

The chain couples TRBV18 to TRBJ2-5; no definite D call. Germline CDR1 reads KGHSH; CDR2 reads LQKENI. The V end lost 2 bases, the J end lost 3 bases, and 4 bases lay between the germline ends. The CDR3 runs 12 residues. The CDR3 region has the DNA TGTGCCAGCTCACCAGGGGAAGAGACCCAGTACTTC. Residues: CASSPGEETQYF.

The chain is built from TRBV18 and TRBJ2-7; 8 bases are shared with TRBD1. This CDR3 is built from 13 residues. The germline V gene encodes CDR1 KGHSH and CDR2 LQKENI. V was clipped by 3 bases and J by 6 bases; unmatched bases: 4. This CDR3 is CASSPWTGIEQYF. In DNA form, the CDR3 reads TGTGCCAGCTCACCTTGGACAGGGATCGAGCAGTACTTC.

The chain has TRBV28 and TRBJ1-1, with D perhaps matching TRBD1 (5 bases). V lost 8 bases, J lost 0 bases, and 16 bases lay in between. From germline, CDR1 is MDHEN and CDR2 SYDVKM. The CDR3 is 15 amino acids. The CDR3 region is CASRGSAFMNTEAFF. DNA for the CDR3: TGTGCCAGCCGGGGGTCAGCTTTTATGAACACTGAAGCTTTCTTT.

V and J are TRBV28 and TRBJ2-7; TRBD2 aligns across 11 bases. Germline CDR1 MDHEN, CDR2 SYDVKM. V trimming: 3 bases; J trimming: 4 bases; junction bases outside the gene matches: 8. The CDR3 extends over 16 amino acids. The CDR3 sequence: CASSFPASGRLYEQYF. For the CDR3, the DNA is TGTGCCAGCAGTTTCCCGGCTAGCGGGAGGTTGTACGAGCAGTACTTC.

The rearrangement uses TRBV28 and TRBJ2-7; D is undetermined. V lost 2 bases and J 0 bases, leaving 11 bases between the germline ends. This CDR3 is 15 amino acids long. Germline CDR1 and CDR2: MDHEN and SYDVKM. CDR3 in DNA: TGTGCCAGCAGTTTACTCGGCGGCCCCTCCTACGAGCAGTACTTC. This codes for CASSLLGGPSYEQYF.

Here the CDR3 reads CASSLIPGQGNVRSEAFF. The CDR3 bases are TGTGCCAGCAGCTTAATACCGGGACAGGGGAATGTTAGGTCTGAAGCTTTCTTT. The J gene is TRBJ1-1, the V gene TRBV7-9; 10 bases map to TRBD1. V shed 2 bases, J shed 6 bases, and the junction held 15 bases outside the gene matches. This CDR3 has 18 residues. Germline assignment: CDR1 SEHNR and CDR2 FQNEAQ (reference sequence).

The rearrangement links TRBV18 to TRBJ1-1; possible D gene TRBD1, 5 bases. This CDR3 region has 15 residues. CDR1 and CDR2 (germline): KGHSH, LQKENI. Trimming cost V 2 bases and J 7 bases, with 17 bases left between them. This CDR3 is CASSPYAQGANEAFF. CDR3 in DNA: TGTGCCAGCTCACCATACGCTCAGGGTGCAAATGAAGCTTTCTTT.

The chain is built from TRBV7-9 and TRBJ2-5, with no clear D. The length of the CDR3 is 11 residues. Trimming removed 5 bases from V and 4 bases from J, with 5 bases in between. Germline V CDR1 and CDR2: SEHNR, FQNEAQ (reference sequence). This CDR3 is CASSQAETQYF. The DNA for the CDR3 is TGTGCCAGCAGCCAAGCAGAGACCCAGTACTTC.

This clone was counted a single time. J is TRBJ1-1 and V is TRBV2; D remains ambiguous. Trimming stripped 6 bases from V and 3 bases from J, with 14 bases between. The CDR3 totals 14 residues. The V gene's germline CDR1 is SNHLY and CDR2 FYNNEI. The CDR3 sequence is CASRARETYTEAFF. The DNA of the CDR3 is TGTGCCAGCAGGGCTCGGGAGACTTACACTGAAGCTTTCTTT.

This chain connects TRBV5-8 to TRBJ2-1, with D possibly TRBD1 on 6 matching bases. Germline lookup yields CDR1 SGHTS and CDR2 YDEGEE. V lost 4 bases, J lost 0 bases, and 14 bases lay in between. The length of the CDR3 is 16 residues. CDR3 residues: CASSQGHRVSYNEQFF. In nucleotides, the CDR3 is TGTGCCAGCAGCCAGGGACACCGCGTCTCCTACAATGAGCAGTTCTTC.

This chain joins TRBV28 and TRBJ2-2; D gene ambiguous. Per the germline V gene, CDR1 is MDHEN and CDR2 is SYDVKM. The CDR3 loop spans 16 amino acids. V lost 2 bases and J 5 bases, leaving 15 bases between the germline ends. CDR3 nucleotides: TGTGCCAGCAGTTTAGGACCCCTCGGTGATACCGGGGAGCTGTTTTTT. Its protein product is CASSLGPLGDTGELFF.

CDR3 nucleotides: TGTGCCAGCAGCTTGGGGCAGGGGGCCGGGGAGACCCAGTACTTC. Protein product: CASSLGQGAGETQYF. This rearrangement joins TRBV5-4 to TRBJ2-5, with 8 bases that match TRBD1. The CDR3 covers 15 residues. Germline V gene sequence: CDR1 SGHNT, CDR2 YYREEE (reference sequence). V dropped 0 bases and J dropped 5; count of bases not matched to a gene: 6.